This paragraph covers one T cell receptor (beta chain) sequence. This table comes from immunoSEQ multiplex PCR, and its TCRdb copy is limited to in-frame clones, with some not included. The repertoire consists of about 90,000 clones, with less than 90% occurring once and the leading ten covering about 1.2%. The data belong to a study of blood T cell repertoires in COVID-19. Study summary: Some COVID-19 samples were acute and others convalescent; all came from the United States, Italy and Spain. T cells, B-cell-depleted T cells, or PBMCs provided the cDNA or gDNA that served as material.

The TCR comes from a man at least 80 years old with active or convalescent COVID-19. Sequenced sample: peripheral blood.

CDR3 nucleotides: TGTGCCAGCAGCCATAGACAGGGGGCGAACATTCAGTACTTC. Translation gives CASSHRQGANIQYF. The chain uses TRBV3-1 (or the pseudogene TRBV3-2) and TRBJ2-4, with 10 nucleotides matching TRBD1. Germline V gene lookup returns CDR1 LGHDT and CDR2 YNNKEL (reference sequence). V was pared by 3 bases and J by 7 bases, with 3 bases of the junction left unmatched. CDR3 length: 14 amino acids.